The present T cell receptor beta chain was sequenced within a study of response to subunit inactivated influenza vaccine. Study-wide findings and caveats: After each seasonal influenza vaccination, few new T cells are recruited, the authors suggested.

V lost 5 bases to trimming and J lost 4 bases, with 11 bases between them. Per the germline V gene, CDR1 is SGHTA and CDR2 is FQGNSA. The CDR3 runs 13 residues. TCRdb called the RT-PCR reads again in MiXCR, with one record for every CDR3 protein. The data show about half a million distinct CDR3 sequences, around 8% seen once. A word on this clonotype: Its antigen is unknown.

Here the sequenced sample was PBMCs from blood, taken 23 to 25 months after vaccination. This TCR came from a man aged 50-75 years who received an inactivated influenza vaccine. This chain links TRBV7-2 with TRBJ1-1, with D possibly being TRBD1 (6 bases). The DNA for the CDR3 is TGTGCCAGCAGCACAGGGTGGGGCACTGAAGCTTTCTTT. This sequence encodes CASSTGWGTEAFF. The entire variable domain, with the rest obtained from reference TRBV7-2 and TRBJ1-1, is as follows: GAGVSQSPSNKVTEKGKDVELRCDPISGHTALYWYRQSLGQGLEFLIYFQGNSAPDKSGLPSDRFSAERTGGSVSTLTIQRTQQEDSAVYLCASSTGWGTEAFFGQGTRLTVV.